One sample yielded the 24 T cell receptor beta chains listed below, sequenced in a study of glioma-infiltrating T cells. Using RNA template, CDR3s of TCR alpha and beta were amplified with iRepertoire arm-PCR. Using its own MiXCR run on the multiplex PCR reads, TCRdb lists one record per CDR3 protein. Here the sample spans over 70,000 distinct CDR3 sequences, less than 30% being singletons. Sequencing was done on a sample of glioma tissue, nonneoplastic brain tissue, or PBMCs (not recorded which). The source of these receptors is a human donor with low-grade glioma or glioblastoma, undergoing nonglioma brain surgery, or in good health (not recorded which).

V and J are TRBV11-2 and TRBJ2-1, with D possibly TRBD2 on 5 matching bases. The V end lost 0 bases, the J end lost 6 bases, and 12 bases lay between the germline ends. The CDR3 spans 15 residues. Germline assignment: CDR1 SGHAT and CDR2 FQNNGV. This chain's CDR3 is CASSLDLAPVNEQFF. In DNA form, the CDR3 reads TGTGCCAGCAGCTTAGATCTAGCCCCAGTCAATGAGCAGTTCTTC.

This clonotype was seen once. The junction departs from germline at one end; a sequencing error may be responsible. J is TRBJ2-3 and V is TRBV3-1; 10 bases fit TRBD2. This CDR3 region has 15 residues. Germline V CDR1 and CDR2: LGHDT, YNNKEL (reference sequence). Here the CDR3 DNA reads TGTGCCGGCAGCCAGATAGCGGGGGGTCCAGATACGCAGTATTTT. Translated: CAGSQIAGGPDTQYF.

The chain joins TRBV12-3 or TRBV12-4 to TRBJ1-1; D ambiguous. Trimming cost V 5 bases and J 3 bases, with 13 bases left between them. The CDR3 totals 14 residues. In nucleotides, the CDR3 is TGTGCCAGCAGTACTCGCATATACGACACTGAAGCTTTCTTT. The encoded protein is CASSTRIYDTEAFF.

This clonotype was seen at least ten times. The V call is TRBV15, the J call TRBJ1-5, with TRBD1 matching over 9 bases. Germline CDR1 reads LNHNV; CDR2 reads YYDKDF (reference sequence). J lost 0 bases, V lost 5 bases, and 8 bases had no gene match. This CDR3 contains 17 residues. Here the CDR3 reads CATSARQGGLSNQPQHF. CDR3 in DNA: TGTGCCACCAGCGCCCGACAGGGGGGCCTTAGCAATCAGCCCCAGCATTTT.

This chain uses TRBV28 with TRBJ2-4, with 7 bases aligning to TRBD2. This CDR3 is 18 amino acids long. The junction had 14 bases not matched to a gene; V was cut back by 4 bases and J by 2 bases. Per germline, CDR1 MDHEN and CDR2 SYDVKM. The CDR3 DNA is TGTGCCAGCAGTTCAAATCCGGGACTACCAGGAACCAAAAACATTCAGTACTTC. Translating gives CASSSNPGLPGTKNIQYF.

This clonotype was found many times. The rearrangement links TRBV28 to TRBJ1-3, with D perhaps TRBD1 (5 bases). Trimming shortened V by 4 bases and J by 2 bases, and 15 bases separated the two germline ends. Germline CDR1 and CDR2: MDHEN and SYDVKM. The CDR3 runs to 16 residues. The CDR3 loop is CASSSGGRVPGNTIYF. As DNA, the CDR3 is TGTGCCAGCAGTTCGGGGGGAAGGGTCCCTGGAAACACCATATATTTT.

This clonotype was seen many times. The rearrangement joins TRBV7-9 to TRBJ1-1; D remains ambiguous. The ends were cut back, 5 bases at V and 1 base at J, with 8 bases in the middle. The CDR3 contains 13 residues. Germline V lookup: CDR1 SEHNR, CDR2 FQNEAQ (reference sequence). The CDR3 nucleotides read TGTGCCAGCAGCATCCGACAGAACACTGAAGCTTTCTTT. Translated, it gives CASSIRQNTEAFF.

This clonotype was recorded many times. The gene calls are TRBV6-2 or TRBV6-3 and TRBJ2-5; TRBD2 matches at 8 bases. Germline V lookup: CDR1 MNHEY, CDR2 SVGEGT. J was trimmed by 2 bases and V by 2 bases; bases with no gene match: 4. CDR3 length: 15 amino acids. The CDR3 loop is CASSYLAGMQETQYF. CDR3 sequence (DNA): TGTGCCAGCAGTTACCTAGCGGGTATGCAAGAGACCCAGTACTTC.

The table lists this clonotype with many counts. V and J are TRBV20-1 and TRBJ2-1, with 13 bases matching TRBD2. The germline V gene has CDR1 DFQATT and CDR2 SNEGSKA (reference sequence). J lost 9 bases, V lost 5 bases, and 10 bases had no gene match. This CDR3 region has 15 residues. CDR3 coding DNA: TGCAGTGCTGGCACTAGCGGGAGGGCCCGTGGTGAGCAGTTCTTC. It encodes CSAGTSGRARGEQFF.

At least ten counts were recorded for this clonotype. V usage is TRBV6-1 and J usage is TRBJ1-1; TRBD1 matches 7 bases. This CDR3 contains 14 residues. V gave up 7 bases and J gave up 0 bases; unmatched junction bases: 5. Germline V gene data show CDR1 as MNHNS and CDR2 as SASEGT. CDR3 residues: CASTPTGLNTEAFF. CDR3 DNA: TGTGCCAGCACCCCGACAGGGTTGAACACTGAAGCTTTCTTT.

This chain uses TRBV18 with TRBJ2-7, with 7 bases identical to TRBD1. The CDR3 contains 15 residues. The J segment lost 6 bases and the V segment lost 4 bases, leaving 12 bases of the junction unmatched. From germline, CDR1 is KGHSH and CDR2 LQKENI. CDR3 protein: CASSRLTDRASEQYF. As DNA, the CDR3 is TGTGCCAGCTCACGACTTACCGACAGGGCCTCCGAGCAGTACTTC.

This clonotype showed up just a few times. The chain employs TRBV5-1 and TRBJ2-3; TRBD1 aligns across 7 bases. CDR3 length: 16 amino acids. The V segment lost 2 bases and the J segment 2 bases; nucleotides outside the gene matches: 8. CDR1 SGHRS and CDR2 YFSETQ come from the germline V gene. The CDR3: CASSLYRGIDTDTQYF. As DNA, the CDR3 is TGCGCCAGCAGCTTATACAGGGGAATAGACACAGATACGCAGTATTTT. The full variable domain, completed using reference TRBV5-1 and TRBJ2-3, is KAGVTQTPRYLIKTRGQQVTLSCSPISGHRSVSWYQQTPGQGLQFLFEYFSETQRNKGNFPGRFSGRQFSNSRSEMNVSTLELGDSALYLCASSLYRGIDTDTQYFGPGTRLTVL.

This clonotype appeared a few times. The chain combines TRBV18 with TRBJ2-1; 14 positions agree with TRBD2. This CDR3 spans 17 amino acids. V shed 6 bases and J 9 bases; nucleotides not matched to a gene: 13. Germline-derived CDR1 and CDR2 are KGHSH and LQKENI. CDR3: CASSSGTSGRGGTEQFF. The DNA of the CDR3 is TGTGCCAGCTCCTCCGGGACTAGCGGGAGAGGGGGAACTGAGCAGTTCTTC.

This clonotype was observed many times. The V gene is TRBV7-6, the J gene TRBJ2-3; D is uncertain. The CDR3 is 14 amino acids. Trimming shortened V by 1 base and J by 2 bases, and 7 bases separated the two germline ends. Per germline, CDR1 SGHVS and CDR2 FNYEAQ. The CDR3 here is CASSLVGNTDTQYF. CDR3 sequence (DNA): TGTGCCAGCAGCTTAGTAGGGAACACAGATACGCAGTATTTT.

This clonotype was counted ten times or more. The chain employs TRBV3-1 and TRBJ1-2; D possibly corresponds to TRBD1 (6 bases). The length of the CDR3 is 14 residues. The V gene lost 7 bases and the J gene lost 1 base, with 13 bases spanning the gap. From germline, CDR1 is LGHDT and CDR2 YNNKEL (reference sequence). CDR3 sequence: CASTGGPRNYGYTF. The CDR3 DNA is TGTGCCAGCACGGGGGGGCCGCGTAACTATGGCTACACCTTC.

In DNA form, the CDR3 reads TGTGCCAGTAGTGTAGCAGAGAACATGAACACTGAAGCTTTCTTT. Protein: CASSVAENMNTEAFF. This chain links TRBV19 with TRBJ1-1; no firm D call. With 5 bases removed from V and 0 bases from J, the gap between germline ends came to 13 bases. The CDR3 is made up of 15 amino acids. The germline gives CDR1 LNHDA, CDR2 SQIVND (reference sequence).

The chain recombines TRBV7-3 with TRBJ2-1, with D possibly TRBD2 on 6 matching bases. The CDR3 length is 16 residues. The ends were cut back, 6 bases at V and 7 bases at J, with 22 bases in the middle. The germline gives CDR1 SGHTA, CDR2 FQGTGA. CDR3 coding DNA: TGTGCCAGCAGTGAGACGGTGGCGGGAAGATCGAATGAGCAGTTCTTC. It codes for CASSETVAGRSNEQFF.

In its sample, this clonotype was seen once. Without the conserved terminal phenylalanine or tryptophan, this CDR3 likely stems from a read error. The limits of the CDR3 on the DNA are not certain, so only TCRdb's listed CDR3 is given. The V call is TRBV27, the J call TRBJ1-6. The CDR3 is 14 residues long, ends included. Germline assignment: CDR1 MNHEY and CDR2 SMNVEV (reference sequence). The CDR3 region is CASSLKGEDSPLHL.

CDR3 region: CATSDPRTTSNEQFF. CDR3 DNA: TGTGCCACCAGTGACCCAAGGACGACTAGCAATGAGCAGTTCTTC. The genes are TRBV24-1 and TRBJ2-1; weak D call: TRBD2 (6 bases). Trimming cost V 4 bases and J 6 bases, with 15 bases left between them. Germline-derived CDR1 and CDR2 are KGHDR and SFDVKD. This CDR3 comprises 15 residues.

As regards this clonotype: A much larger clone lies one base from this, so it may be a read error. The V gene is TRBV9, the J gene TRBJ1-1; D call uncertain. Trimming removed 4 bases at V and 5 bases at J, with 12 bases between. CDR3 size: 13 residues. Germline V gene data show CDR1 as SGDLS and CDR2 as YYNGEE. CDR3 protein: CASSSRRETEAFF. The CDR3 region has the DNA TGTGCCAGCAGCTCCAGGCGGGAGACTGAAGCTTTCTTT.

This clonotype was counted ten times or more. The chain employs TRBV7-2 and TRBJ1-1, with D perhaps TRBD1 (5 bases). V was clipped by 5 bases and J by 2 bases, with 12 bases between them. The CDR3 extends over 14 amino acids. Looked up from germline, CDR1 is SGHTA and CDR2 is FQGNSA. CDR3 loop: CASSKSGGNTEAFF. DNA for the CDR3: TGTGCCAGCAGCAAAAGCGGGGGAAACACTGAAGCTTTCTTT.

In its sample, this clonotype was seen a few times. This rearrangement joins TRBV3-1 to TRBJ1-2, with a tentative D call TRBD1 (6 bases). The CDR3 contains 15 residues. V was trimmed by 5 bases and J by 8 bases, leaving 21 bases between them. CDR1 and CDR2 from the germline V gene are LGHDT and YNNKEL (reference sequence). This CDR3 reads CASSASRGKAQGYTF. As DNA, the CDR3 is TGTGCCAGCAGCGCGAGCAGGGGCAAGGCTCAGGGCTACACCTTC.

This clonotype was seen repeatedly, ten times or more. The chain employs TRBV18 and TRBJ1-2; the D is unclear. The CDR3 is 13 residues long. Trimming removed 0 bases from V and 8 bases from J, with 10 bases in between. The germline V gene encodes CDR1 KGHSH and CDR2 LQKENI. The CDR3 bases are TGTGCCAGCTCACCACCTCAGGAAAGAGGCTACACCTTC. This gives the protein CASSPPQERGYTF. The whole variable domain, remainder taken from reference TRBV18 and TRBJ1-2, is NAGVMQNPRHLVRRRGQEARLRCSPMKGHSHVYWYRQLPEEGLKFMVYLQKENIIDESGMPKERFSAEFPKEGPSILRIQQVVRGDSAAYFCASSPPQERGYTFGSGTRLTVV.

By sample share, this clonotype is medium-sized (0.01 to 0.1%). The chain combines TRBV20-1 with TRBJ1-2; no clear D. V dropped 6 bases and J dropped 1 base, with 18 bases sitting between them. CDR3 length: 15 residues. CDR1 is DFQATT, CDR2 SNEGSKA, per germline (reference sequence). CDR3: CSARETGGINYGYTF. In nucleotides, the CDR3 is TGCAGTGCACGTGAGACGGGAGGAATTAACTATGGCTACACCTTC.